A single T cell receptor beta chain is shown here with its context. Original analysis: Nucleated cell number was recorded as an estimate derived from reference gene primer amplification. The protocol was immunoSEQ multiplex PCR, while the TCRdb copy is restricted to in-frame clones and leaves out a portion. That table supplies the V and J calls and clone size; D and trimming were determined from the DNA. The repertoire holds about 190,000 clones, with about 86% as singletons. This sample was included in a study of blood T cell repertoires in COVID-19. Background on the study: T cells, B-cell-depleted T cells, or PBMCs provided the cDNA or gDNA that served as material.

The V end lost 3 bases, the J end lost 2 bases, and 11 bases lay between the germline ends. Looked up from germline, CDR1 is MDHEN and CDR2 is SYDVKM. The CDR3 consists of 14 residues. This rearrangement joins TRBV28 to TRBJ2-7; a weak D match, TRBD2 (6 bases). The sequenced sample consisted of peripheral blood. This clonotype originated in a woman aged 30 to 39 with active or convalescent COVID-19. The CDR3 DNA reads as TGTGCCAGCAGTTTGGAGGGAAGCCCCTACGAGCAGTACTTC. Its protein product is CASSLEGSPYEQYF.